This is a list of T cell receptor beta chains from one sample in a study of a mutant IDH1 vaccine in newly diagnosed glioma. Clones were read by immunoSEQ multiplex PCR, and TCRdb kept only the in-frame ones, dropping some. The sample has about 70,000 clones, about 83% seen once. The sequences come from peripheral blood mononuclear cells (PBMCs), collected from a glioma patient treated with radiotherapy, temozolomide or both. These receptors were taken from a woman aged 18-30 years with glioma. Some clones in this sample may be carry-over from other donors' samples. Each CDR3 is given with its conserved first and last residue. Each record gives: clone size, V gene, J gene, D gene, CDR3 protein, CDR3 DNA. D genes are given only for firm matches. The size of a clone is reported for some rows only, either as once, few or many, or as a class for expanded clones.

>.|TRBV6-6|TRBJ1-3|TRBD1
CASSPGGAGNTIYF
TGTGCCAGCAGCCCAGGGGGAGCCGGAAACACCATATATTTT
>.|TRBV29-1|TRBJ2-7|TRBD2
CSVETSGSYEQYF
TGCAGCGTTGAAACTAGCGGGAGCTACGAGCAGTACTTC
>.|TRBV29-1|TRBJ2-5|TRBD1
CSATGTGGETQYF
TGCAGCGCGACCGGGACAGGGGGAGAGACCCAGTACTTC
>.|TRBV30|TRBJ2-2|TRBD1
CAWSIPGQGNTGELFF
TGTGCCTGGAGTATCCCGGGACAGGGGAACACCGGGGAGCTGTTTTTT
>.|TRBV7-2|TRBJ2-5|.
CASSLKIRETQYF
TGTGCCAGCAGCCTAAAAATACGGGAGACCCAGTACTTC
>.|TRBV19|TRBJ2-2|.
CASNGGSNTGELFF
TGTGCCAGTAATGGGGGATCGAACACCGGGGAGCTGTTTTTT
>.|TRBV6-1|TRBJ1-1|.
CASPLWGPNTEAFF
TGTGCCAGCCCCCTCTGGGGACCCAACACTGAAGCTTTCTTT
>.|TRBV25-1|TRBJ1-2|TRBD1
CASSELQGGYGYTF
TGTGCCAGCAGTGAGTTACAGGGGGGTTATGGCTACACCTTC
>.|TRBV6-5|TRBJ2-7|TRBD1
CASSYSMGQSYEQYF
TGTGCCAGCAGTTACTCGATGGGACAGAGCTACGAGCAGTACTTC
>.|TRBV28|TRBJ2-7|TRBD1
CASRAPGQGGSSYEQYF
TGTGCCAGCAGGGCGCCTGGACAGGGTGGAAGCTCCTACGAGCAGTACTTC
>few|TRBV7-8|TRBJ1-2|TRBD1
CASSRRQGEDYGYTF
TGTGCCAGCAGCAGACGACAGGGAGAGGACTATGGCTACACCTTC
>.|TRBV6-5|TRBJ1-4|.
CASSYSGGGEKLFF
TGTGCCAGCAGTTACTCGGGAGGGGGTGAAAAACTGTTTTTT
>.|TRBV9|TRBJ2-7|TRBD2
CASSALAGGPPYEQYF
TGTGCCAGCAGCGCCCTAGCGGGAGGGCCCCCCTACGAGCAGTACTTC
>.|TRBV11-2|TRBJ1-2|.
CASSLDMTWGLNYGYTF
TGTGCCAGCAGCTTAGACATGACATGGGGGCTCAACTATGGCTACACCTTC
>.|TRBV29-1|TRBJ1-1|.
CSLVDPWGSEGTEAFF
TGCAGCCTCGTTGATCCATGGGGGTCTGAGGGCACTGAAGCTTTCTTT
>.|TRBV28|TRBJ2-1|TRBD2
CASSLGGAGDDEQFF
TGTGCCAGCAGTTTGGGGGGAGCGGGAGACGATGAGCAGTTCTTC
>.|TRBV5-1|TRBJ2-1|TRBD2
CASSTGTSGMYNEQFF
TGCGCCAGCAGCACAGGGACTAGCGGGATGTACAATGAGCAGTTCTTC
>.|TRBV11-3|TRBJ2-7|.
CASGGLGSDEQYF
TGTGCCAGCGGCGGACTTGGGTCCGACGAGCAGTACTTC
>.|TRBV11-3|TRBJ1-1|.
CASSLQGGDNTEAFF
TGTGCCAGCAGCCTACAGGGCGGCGACAACACTGAAGCTTTCTTT
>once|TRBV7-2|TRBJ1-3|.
CASSYGGRGSGNTIYF
TGTGCCAGCAGCTATGGTGGCAGGGGATCTGGAAACACCATATATTTT
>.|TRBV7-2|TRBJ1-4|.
CASSLRQGTEKLFF
TGTGCCAGCAGCTTAAGGCAGGGTACTGAAAAACTGTTTTTT
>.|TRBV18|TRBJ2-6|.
CASSPQGSGANVLTF
TGTGCCAGCTCACCACAGGGTTCTGGGGCCAACGTCCTGACTTTC